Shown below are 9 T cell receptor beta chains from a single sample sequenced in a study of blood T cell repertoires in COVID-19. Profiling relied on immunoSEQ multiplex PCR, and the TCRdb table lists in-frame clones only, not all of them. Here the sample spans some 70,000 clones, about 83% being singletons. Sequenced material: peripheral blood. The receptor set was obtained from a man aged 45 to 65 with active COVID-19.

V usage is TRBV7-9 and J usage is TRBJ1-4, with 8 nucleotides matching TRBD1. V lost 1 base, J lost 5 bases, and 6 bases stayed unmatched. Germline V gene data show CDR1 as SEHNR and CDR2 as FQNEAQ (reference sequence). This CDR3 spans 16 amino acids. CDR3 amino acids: CASSLGRGPRNEKLFF. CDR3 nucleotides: TGTGCCAGCAGCTTAGGCAGGGGGCCACGAAATGAAAAACTGTTTTTT.

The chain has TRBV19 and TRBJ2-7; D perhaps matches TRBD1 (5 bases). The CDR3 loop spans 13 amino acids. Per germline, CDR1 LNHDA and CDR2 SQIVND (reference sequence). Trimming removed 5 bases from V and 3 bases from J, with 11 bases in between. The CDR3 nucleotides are TGTGCCAGTAGTCCCGAGCAGGGCTACGAGCAGTACTTC. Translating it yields CASSPEQGYEQYF.

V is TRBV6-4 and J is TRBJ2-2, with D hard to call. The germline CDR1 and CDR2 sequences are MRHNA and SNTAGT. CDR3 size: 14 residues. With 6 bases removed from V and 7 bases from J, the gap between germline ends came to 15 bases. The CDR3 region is CASRNGEAYGELFF. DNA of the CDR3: TGTGCCAGCAGAAACGGAGAGGCGTACGGGGAGCTGTTTTTT.

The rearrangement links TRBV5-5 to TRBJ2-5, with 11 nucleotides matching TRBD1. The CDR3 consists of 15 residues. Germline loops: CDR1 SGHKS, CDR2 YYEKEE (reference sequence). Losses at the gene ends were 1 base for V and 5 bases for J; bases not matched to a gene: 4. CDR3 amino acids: CASSLRTGGGETQYF. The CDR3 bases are TGTGCCAGCAGCTTGCGGACAGGGGGCGGGGAGACCCAGTACTTC. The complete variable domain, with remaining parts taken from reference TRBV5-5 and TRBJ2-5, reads DAGVTQSPTHLIKTRGQQVTLRCSPISGHKSVSWYQQVLGQGPQFIFQYYEKEERGRGNFPDRFSARQFPNYSSELNVNALLLGDSALYLCASSLRTGGGETQYFGPGTRLLVL.

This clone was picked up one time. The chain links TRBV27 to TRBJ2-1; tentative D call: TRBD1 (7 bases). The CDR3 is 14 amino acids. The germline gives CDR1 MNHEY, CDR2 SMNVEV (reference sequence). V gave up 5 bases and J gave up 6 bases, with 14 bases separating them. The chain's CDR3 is CASSPGGPLNEQFF. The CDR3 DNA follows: TGTGCCAGCAGTCCAGGGGGGCCCCTCAATGAGCAGTTCTTC.

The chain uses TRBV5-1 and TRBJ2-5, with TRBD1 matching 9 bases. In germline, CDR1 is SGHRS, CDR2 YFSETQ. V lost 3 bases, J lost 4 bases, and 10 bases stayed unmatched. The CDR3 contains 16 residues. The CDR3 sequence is CASSWKSGTGTETQYF. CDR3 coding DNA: TGCGCCAGCAGCTGGAAGTCCGGGACAGGGACAGAGACCCAGTACTTC.

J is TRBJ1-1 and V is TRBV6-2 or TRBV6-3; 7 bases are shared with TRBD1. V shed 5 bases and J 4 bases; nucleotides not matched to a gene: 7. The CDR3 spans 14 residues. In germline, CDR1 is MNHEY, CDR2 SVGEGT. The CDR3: CASSLDRAGTEAFF. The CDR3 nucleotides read TGTGCCAGCAGTCTTGACAGGGCGGGCACTGAAGCTTTCTTT.

The CDR3 region is CASSNMNSPLHF. The CDR3 DNA reads as TGTGCCAGCAGCAACATGAATTCACCCCTCCACTTT. The chain recombines TRBV6-5 with TRBJ1-6; D gene ambiguous. The CDR3 covers 12 residues. CDR1 is MNHEY, CDR2 SVGAGI, per germline. The V gene lost 6 bases and the J gene lost 7 bases, with 7 bases spanning the gap.

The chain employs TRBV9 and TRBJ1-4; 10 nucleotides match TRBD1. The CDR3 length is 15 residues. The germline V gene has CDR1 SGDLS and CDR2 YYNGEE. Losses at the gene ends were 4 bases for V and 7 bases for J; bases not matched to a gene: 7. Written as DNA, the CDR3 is TGTGCCAGCAGCCCCCTGACAGGGGGCCTTGAAAAACTGTTTTTT. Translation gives CASSPLTGGLEKLFF.